A selection of T cell receptor beta chains follows, all from one sample in a study of ipilimumab plus nivolumab after autologous stem cell transplantation. Assay: immunoSEQ multiplex PCR; the TCRdb copy retains only in-frame clones and omits some. The data show roughly 16,000 clones, 75% to 85% seen once. The sequencing here drew on PBMCs, taken in a trial of ipilimumab plus nivolumab as post-transplant consolidation. These receptors came from a male donor with diffuse large B-cell lymphoma. Both conserved end residues are part of each CDR3. A D gene is named only where the DNA matches it firmly. Clone size, where shown, is once, few, many, or a class for clones that have expanded.

J: TRBJ1-3; V: TRBV4-1; size: few; D: NA; CDR3: CASSPAGLSGNTIYF; DNA: TGTGCCAGCAGCCCAGCAGGCCTTTCTGGAAACACCATATATTTT
J: TRBJ1-2; V: TRBV5-8; size: NA; D: NA; CDR3: CASSLGTANYGYTF; DNA: TGTGCCAGCAGCTTAGGGACGGCTAACTATGGCTACACCTTC
J: TRBJ1-1; V: TRBV7-3; size: NA; D: NA; CDR3: CASSLGSGTEAFF; DNA: TGTGCCAGCAGCTTAGGGTCGGGCACTGAAGCTTTCTTT
J: TRBJ1-6; V: TRBV7-3; size: NA; D: TRBD1; CDR3: CASSFEGQGNSPLHF; DNA: TGTGCCAGCAGCTTCGAGGGACAGGGAAACTCACCCCTCCACTTT
J: TRBJ1-6; V: TRBV7-8; size: NA; D: NA; CDR3: CASSLGQADLHF; DNA: TGTGCCAGCAGCTTGGGTCAGGCGGACCTCCACTTT
J: TRBJ1-2; V: TRBV27; size: NA; D: NA; CDR3: CASSLQFGYGGNYGYTF; DNA: TGTGCCAGCAGTCTACAGTTCGGCTACGGAGGAAACTATGGCTACACCTTC
J: TRBJ2-7; V: TRBV6-5; size: NA; D: NA; CDR3: CASRPDRLYEQYF; DNA: TGTGCCAGCAGGCCGGACCGGCTCTACGAGCAGTACTTC
J: TRBJ2-1; V: TRBV7-9; size: NA; D: NA; CDR3: CASSLPTGNEQFF; DNA: TGTGCCAGCAGCTTGCCGACGGGGAATGAGCAGTTCTTC
J: TRBJ2-5; V: TRBV5-6; size: once; D: NA; CDR3: CASSSNREPQETQYF; DNA: TGTGCCAGCAGCTCGAACAGGGAACCTCAAGAGACCCAGTACTTC
J: TRBJ2-3; V: TRBV4-3; size: NA; D: TRBD1; CDR3: CASSQTGTGGFTDTQYF; DNA: TGCGCCAGCAGCCAAACCGGGACAGGGGGCTTCACAGATACGCAGTATTTT
J: TRBJ1-3; V: TRBV5-1; size: NA; D: NA; CDR3: CASSLTDSGNTIYF; DNA: TGCGCCAGCAGCTTGACGGACTCTGGAAACACCATATATTTT
J: TRBJ2-7; V: TRBV30; size: NA; D: NA; CDR3: CAWGRNYEQYF; DNA: TGTGCCTGGGGCAGAAACTACGAGCAGTACTTC
J: TRBJ1-5; V: TRBV28; size: few; D: TRBD1; CDR3: CASSSARGLSNQPQHF; DNA: TGTGCCAGCAGCTCGGCGAGGGGGCTGAGCAATCAGCCCCAGCATTTT
J: TRBJ2-1; V: TRBV15; size: NA; D: TRBD2; CDR3: CATSRGAGGPQFF; DNA: TGTGCCACCAGCAGAGGGGCGGGGGGGCCTCAGTTCTTC
J: TRBJ2-3; V: TRBV9; size: NA; D: TRBD2; CDR3: CASSFSGGPTDTQYF; DNA: TGTGCCAGCAGCTTTAGCGGGGGGCCCACAGATACGCAGTATTTT
J: TRBJ2-5; V: TRBV29-1; size: NA; D: TRBD2; CDR3: CSARGQRGAQETQYF; DNA: TGCAGCGCCAGGGGCCAGCGGGGGGCCCAAGAGACCCAGTACTTC
J: TRBJ2-2; V: TRBV7-8; size: NA; D: TRBD2; CDR3: CASSPWGGDTGELFF; DNA: TGTGCCAGCAGCCCCTGGGGGGGAGACACCGGGGAGCTGTTTTTT
J: TRBJ1-2; V: TRBV28; size: NA; D: NA; CDR3: CASSFGWGPSYGYTF; DNA: TGTGCCAGCAGTTTCGGCTGGGGACCTAGCTATGGCTACACCTTC
J: TRBJ1-1; V: TRBV7-6; size: NA; D: TRBD1; CDR3: CASSLNRDRNTEAFF; DNA: TGTGCCAGCAGCTTAAACCGGGACAGAAACACTGAAGCTTTCTTT
J: TRBJ1-1; V: TRBV6-5; size: NA; D: NA; CDR3: CASLNPGGNTEAFF; DNA: TGTGCCAGCCTTAATCCGGGGGGGAATACTGAAGCTTTCTTT
J: TRBJ2-7; V: TRBV28; size: NA; D: NA; CDR3: CASSSPSSYEQYF; DNA: TGTGCCAGCAGTTCCCCGAGCTCCTACGAGCAGTACTTC
J: TRBJ2-5; V: TRBV6-6; size: NA; D: TRBD2; CDR3: CASSSGGLPQETQYF; DNA: TGTGCCAGCAGTAGCGGGGGGCTCCCCCAAGAGACCCAGTACTTC
J: TRBJ2-1; V: TRBV4-1; size: NA; D: NA; CDR3: CASSPTANPSYNEQFF; DNA: TGCGCCAGCAGCCCTACTGCGAACCCTTCCTACAATGAGCAGTTCTTC
J: TRBJ2-7; V: TRBV11-2; size: NA; D: NA; CDR3: CASKTMGYEQYF; DNA: TGTGCCAGCAAGACTATGGGTTACGAGCAGTACTTC
J: TRBJ2-7; V: TRBV7-2; size: NA; D: TRBD2; CDR3: CASSLGGGSGVREQYF; DNA: TGTGCCAGCAGCTTAGGGGGTGGTAGCGGGGTGCGCGAGCAGTACTTC
J: TRBJ2-7; V: TRBV27; size: NA; D: TRBD1; CDR3: CASSAGTGGYEQYF; DNA: TGTGCCAGCAGTGCAGGGACAGGGGGATACGAGCAGTACTTC
J: TRBJ2-7; V: TRBV28; size: NA; D: NA; CDR3: CASSLAGTYEQYF; DNA: TGTGCCAGCAGTTTGGCAGGAACCTACGAGCAGTACTTC
J: TRBJ1-5; V: TRBV2; size: NA; D: NA; CDR3: CASRTVWSQPQHF; DNA: TGTGCCAGCAGGACAGTCTGGAGTCAGCCCCAGCATTTT
J: TRBJ1-5; V: TRBV30; size: NA; D: TRBD1; CDR3: CAWSVYGTGEQPQHF; DNA: TGTGCCTGGAGTGTATATGGTACAGGGGAACAGCCCCAGCATTTT
J: TRBJ1-2; V: TRBV20-1; size: NA; D: NA; CDR3: CSAIPNYGYTF; DNA: TGCAGTGCAATACCAAACTATGGCTACACCTTC
J: TRBJ2-3; V: TRBV7-8; size: NA; D: NA; CDR3: CASSRVPVETQYF; DNA: TGTGCCAGCAGCAGGGTCCCGGTTGAGACGCAGTATTTT
J: TRBJ2-3; V: TRBV28; size: NA; D: TRBD2; CDR3: CASSSVGGSDTQYF; DNA: TGTGCCAGCAGTTCCGTCGGGGGGTCAGATACGCAGTATTTT
J: TRBJ2-1; V: TRBV10-3; size: NA; D: TRBD2; CDR3: CASSGGAGGEQFF; DNA: TGTGCCAGTAGCGGGGGGGCCGGTGGTGAGCAGTTCTTC
J: TRBJ2-3; V: TRBV6-5; size: few; D: TRBD2; CDR3: CASSYSPSGGADTQYF; DNA: TGTGCCAGCAGTTACTCCCCTAGCGGGGGGGCAGATACGCAGTATTTT